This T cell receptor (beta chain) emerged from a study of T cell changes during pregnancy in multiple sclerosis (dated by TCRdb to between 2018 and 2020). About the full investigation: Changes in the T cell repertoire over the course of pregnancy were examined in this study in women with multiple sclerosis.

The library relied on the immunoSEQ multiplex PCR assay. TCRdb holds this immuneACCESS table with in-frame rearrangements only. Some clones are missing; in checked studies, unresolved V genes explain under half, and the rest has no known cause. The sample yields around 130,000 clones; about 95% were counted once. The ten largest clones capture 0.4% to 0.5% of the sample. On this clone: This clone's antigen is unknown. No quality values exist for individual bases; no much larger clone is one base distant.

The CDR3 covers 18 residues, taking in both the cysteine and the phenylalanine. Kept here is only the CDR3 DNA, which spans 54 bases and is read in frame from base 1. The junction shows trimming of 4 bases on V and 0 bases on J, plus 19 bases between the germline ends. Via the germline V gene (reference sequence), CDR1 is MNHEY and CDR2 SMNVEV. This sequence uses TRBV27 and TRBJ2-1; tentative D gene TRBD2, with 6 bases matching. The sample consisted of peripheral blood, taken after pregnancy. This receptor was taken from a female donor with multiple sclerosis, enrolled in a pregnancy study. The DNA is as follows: TGTGCCAGCAGTTCCTTGCCGGGGGTGGCGAGCTCCTACAATGAGCAGTTCTTC. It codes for CASSSLPGVASSYNEQFF.